The 8 T cell receptor beta chains reported below all come from one sample, sequenced in a study of blood T cell repertoires in COVID-19. Some clones are missing from TCRdb's copy, which holds only in-frame ones; the method was immunoSEQ multiplex PCR. The repertoire holds more than 110,000 clones, with approximately 84% as singletons. The sequenced sample consisted of peripheral blood. The receptors stem from a human donor in a cohort sampled during active COVID-19.

The gene calls are TRBV7-2 and TRBJ2-1; 15 bases agree with TRBD2. The germline gives CDR1 SGHTA, CDR2 FQGNSA. Unmatched junction bases numbered 8, after V lost 1 base and J lost 7 bases. The CDR3 has 18 residues. The CDR3 loop is CASSLVSGTSGRRNEQFF. CDR3 DNA sequence: TGTGCCAGCAGCTTAGTATCAGGGACTAGCGGGAGGAGAAATGAGCAGTTCTTC.

The chain joins TRBV6-5 to TRBJ2-3; no clear D. This CDR3 contains 13 residues. The V and J ends lost 7 bases and 2 bases respectively, with 10 bases between them. Germline CDR1 MNHEY, CDR2 SVGAGI. The CDR3 DNA sequence: TGTGCCAGCACTAACCCTAACACAGATACGCAGTATTTT. Translation gives CASTNPNTDTQYF.

Written as DNA, the CDR3 is TGTGCCAGCAGCCTTACCCGGGACAGTTCCTACGAGCAGTACGTC. It yields the protein CASSLTRDSSYEQYV. The rearrangement links TRBV11-3 to TRBJ2-7; 7 bases match TRBD1. V dropped 5 bases and J dropped 1; count of bases not matched to a gene: 8. Germline V gene data show CDR1 as SGHNT and CDR2 as YENEEA. The CDR3 runs 15 residues.

This chain connects TRBV5-1 to TRBJ2-3; TRBD1 agrees at 7 bases. Germline V gene data show CDR1 as SGHRS and CDR2 as YFSETQ. This CDR3 is 15 amino acids long. Trimming cost V 2 bases and J 5 bases; bases outside gene matches: 8. The CDR3 sequence is CASSFGAGGQDTQYF. The CDR3 DNA reads TGCGCCAGCAGCTTTGGGGCAGGGGGACAAGATACGCAGTATTTT.

The chain couples TRBV5-6 to TRBJ2-3; TRBD2 matches 10 bases. The CDR3 length is 16 residues. Germline V gives CDR1 SGHDT, CDR2 YYEEEE. After removal of 3 bases from V and 5 bases from J, the junction contained 9 bases not matched to a gene. The DNA of the CDR3 is TGTGCCAGCAGCTACCCTAGCGGGGGATTCTTAGATACGCAGTATTTT. Translated: CASSYPSGGFLDTQYF. Using reference TRBV5-6 and TRBJ2-3 for the parts outside the CDR3, the full variable domain is DAGVTQSPTHLIKTRGQQVTLRCSPKSGHDTVSWYQQALGQGPQFIFQYYEEEERQRGNFPDRFSGHQFPNYSSELNVNALLLGDSALYLCASSYPSGGFLDTQYFGPGTRLTVL.

The rearrangement joins TRBV18 to TRBJ2-5, with D possibly TRBD1 on 6 matching bases. V was clipped by 1 base and J by 3 bases, with 6 bases between them. The CDR3 runs to 13 residues. The germline V gene has CDR1 KGHSH and CDR2 LQKENI. CDR3 sequence reads: CASSPRQEETQYF. CDR3 coding DNA: TGTGCCAGCTCACCACGACAGGAAGAGACCCAGTACTTC. Full variable domain (rest looked up from reference TRBV18 and TRBJ2-5): NAGVMQNPRHLVRRRGQEARLRCSPMKGHSHVYWYRQLPEEGLKFMVYLQKENIIDESGMPKERFSAEFPKEGPSILRIQQVVRGDSAAYFCASSPRQEETQYFGPGTRLLVL.

The CDR3, as DNA: TGTGCCAGTAAGGCGACAGGGGGCAAGAGGAACACTGAAGCTTTCTTT. Translating gives CASKATGGKRNTEAFF. V and J are TRBV19 and TRBJ1-1; 10 bases align to TRBD1. Trimming took 7 bases from V and 1 from J; bases not matched to a gene: 9. Germline CDR1 and CDR2: LNHDA and SQIVND (reference sequence). The CDR3 runs to 16 residues.

This chain connects TRBV28 to TRBJ2-5, with D unclear. Germline V gene sequence: CDR1 MDHEN, CDR2 SYDVKM. Trimming shortened V by 5 bases and J by 1 base, and 8 bases separated the two germline ends. CDR3 length equals 13 residues. CDR3 loop: CASSKPSQETQYF. The CDR3, as DNA: TGTGCCAGCAGTAAACCGAGCCAAGAGACCCAGTACTTC.